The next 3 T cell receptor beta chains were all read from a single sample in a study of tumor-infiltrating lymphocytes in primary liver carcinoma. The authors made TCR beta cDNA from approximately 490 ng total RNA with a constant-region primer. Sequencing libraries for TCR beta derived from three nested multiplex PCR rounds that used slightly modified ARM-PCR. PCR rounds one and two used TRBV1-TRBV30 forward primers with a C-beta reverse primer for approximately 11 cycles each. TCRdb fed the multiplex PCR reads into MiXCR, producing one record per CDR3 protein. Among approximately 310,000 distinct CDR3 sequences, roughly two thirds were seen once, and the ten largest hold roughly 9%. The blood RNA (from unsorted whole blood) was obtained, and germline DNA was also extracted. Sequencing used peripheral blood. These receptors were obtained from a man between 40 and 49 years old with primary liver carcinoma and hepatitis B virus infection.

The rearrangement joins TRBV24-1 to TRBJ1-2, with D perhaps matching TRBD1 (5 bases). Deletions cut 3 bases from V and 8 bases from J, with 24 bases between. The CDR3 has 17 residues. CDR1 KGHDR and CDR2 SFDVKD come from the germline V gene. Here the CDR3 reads CATSDPHSGGVGRGYTF. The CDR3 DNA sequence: TGTGCCACCAGTGATCCCCATTCGGGGGGTGTTGGTCGGGGCTACACCTTC.

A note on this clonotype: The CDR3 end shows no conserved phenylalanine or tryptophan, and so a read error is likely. CDR3 sequence reads: CASSSSGAGEAFL. The CDR3 nucleotides are TGTGCCAGCAGTTCCTCCGGGGCAGGTGAAGCTTTCCTT. This sequence joins TRBV12-3 or TRBV12-4 and TRBJ1-1; perhaps TRBD1 as D (5 bases). Trimming cost V 4 bases and J 7 bases, with 13 bases left between them. CDR3 length equals 13 residues.

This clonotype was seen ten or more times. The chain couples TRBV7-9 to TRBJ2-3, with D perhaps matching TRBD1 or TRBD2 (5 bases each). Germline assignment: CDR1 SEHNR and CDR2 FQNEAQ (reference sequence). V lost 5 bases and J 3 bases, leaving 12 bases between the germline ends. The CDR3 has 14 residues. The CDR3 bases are TGTGCCAGCAGCCTCGGGACGGGAACAGATACGCAGTATTTT. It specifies CASSLGTGTDTQYF.